The rows below give T cell receptor beta chains drawn from one sample of a study of T cells after yellow fever vaccination. TCRdb fed the 5' RACE reads into MiXCR, producing one record per CDR3 protein. The sample carries about 140,000 distinct CDR3 sequences, just over 6.5% recorded once. The sequenced sample was CD4+ T cells sorted from PBMCs, obtained 10 days after the yellow fever booster vaccination. These TCRs come from a man aged 25-45 years who received the YFV17D yellow fever vaccine. Each CDR3 is given with its conserved first and last residue. A D gene is named only where the DNA matches it firmly. Only some rows state a clone size, as once, few, many or a class for expanded clones.

CDR3aa: CASSPVDGKVEQYF
CDR3nt: TGTGCCAGCTCACCAGTCGACGGGAAGGTCGAGCAGTACTTC
d_gene: -
v_gene: TRBV18
j_gene: TRBJ2-7
abundance: many

CDR3aa: CASTAYTDTQYF
CDR3nt: TGTGCCAGCACCGCCTACACAGATACGCAGTATTTT
d_gene: -
v_gene: TRBV7-9
j_gene: TRBJ2-3
abundance: many

CDR3aa: CASSYLSGTGELFF
CDR3nt: TGTGCCAGCAGTTACCTAAGCGGGACCGGGGAGCTGTTTTTT
d_gene: -
v_gene: TRBV6-2/TRBV6-3
j_gene: TRBJ2-2
abundance: -

CDR3aa: CASSLSVNLWEQYF
CDR3nt: TGTGCCAGCAGCTTATCGGTGAACCTCTGGGAGCAGTACTTC
d_gene: -
v_gene: TRBV7-2
j_gene: TRBJ2-7
abundance: many

CDR3aa: CASNLRGQGRGEQFF
CDR3nt: TGTGCCAGCAACCTACGAGGACAGGGTCGAGGTGAGCAGTTCTTC
d_gene: TRBD1
v_gene: TRBV7-2
j_gene: TRBJ2-1
abundance: many

CDR3aa: CASSFSTTQYF
CDR3nt: TGTGCCAGCAGTTTTAGCACCACGCAGTATTTT
d_gene: -
v_gene: TRBV6-2/TRBV6-3
j_gene: TRBJ2-3
abundance: many

CDR3aa: CATSTLDNYNEQFF
CDR3nt: TGTGCCACCAGCACGCTAGACAATTACAATGAGCAGTTCTTC
d_gene: -
v_gene: TRBV15
j_gene: TRBJ2-1
abundance: few

CDR3aa: CASKPTSGANVLTF
CDR3nt: TGTGCCAGCAAACCTACTAGCGGGGCCAACGTCCTGACTTTC
d_gene: -
v_gene: TRBV6-5
j_gene: TRBJ2-6
abundance: many

CDR3aa: CASNQLAGPQFF
CDR3nt: TGTGCCAGCAACCAACTAGCGGGGCCGCAGTTCTTC
d_gene: TRBD2
v_gene: TRBV6-2/TRBV6-3
j_gene: TRBJ2-1
abundance: -

CDR3aa: CASSVAGAHNEQVF
CDR3nt: TGTGCCAGCAGCGTAGCGGGAGCCCACAATGAGCAGGTCTTC
d_gene: TRBD2
v_gene: TRBV12-3/TRBV12-4
j_gene: TRBJ2-1
abundance: -

CDR3aa: CASSPTGTNEKLFF
CDR3nt: TGTGCCAGCAGCCCGACAGGGACCAATGAAAAACTGTTTTTT
d_gene: TRBD1
v_gene: TRBV6-6
j_gene: TRBJ1-4
abundance: many

CDR3aa: CSASGTLQETQYF
CDR3nt: TGCAGTGCTAGCGGGACTTTACAAGAGACCCAGTACTTC
d_gene: -
v_gene: TRBV20-1
j_gene: TRBJ2-5
abundance: many

CDR3aa: CASSMSRAHQPQHF
CDR3nt: TGTGCCAGTAGTATGAGCCGAGCCCATCAGCCCCAGCATTTT
d_gene: -
v_gene: TRBV19
j_gene: TRBJ1-5
abundance: many

CDR3aa: CASSLRASGEKLFF
CDR3nt: TGTGCCAGCAGCTTACGGGCGAGTGGAGAAAAACTGTTTTTT
d_gene: -
v_gene: TRBV11-2
j_gene: TRBJ1-4
abundance: -

CDR3aa: CASSLALLGSSYNEQFF
CDR3nt: TGCGCCAGCAGCTTGGCCCTGTTAGGGAGCTCCTACAATGAGCAGTTCTTC
d_gene: -
v_gene: TRBV5-1
j_gene: TRBJ2-1
abundance: many

CDR3aa: CASSPASDARQFF
CDR3nt: TGTGCCAGCTCACCAGCATCCGACGCAAGGCAGTTCTTC
d_gene: -
v_gene: TRBV18
j_gene: TRBJ2-1
abundance: many

CDR3aa: CAWSPRGGAASYEQYF
CDR3nt: TGTGCCTGGAGTCCACGTGGGGGAGCCGCAAGCTACGAGCAGTACTTC
d_gene: -
v_gene: TRBV30
j_gene: TRBJ2-7
abundance: many

CDR3aa: CASSHTRDGNTGELFF
CDR3nt: TGTGCCAGCAGCCATACCAGGGACGGGAACACCGGGGAGCTGTTTTTT
d_gene: -
v_gene: TRBV5-5
j_gene: TRBJ2-2
abundance: many

CDR3aa: CSVTGIAYNEQFF
CDR3nt: TGCAGCGTCACTGGGATAGCCTACAATGAGCAGTTCTTC
d_gene: -
v_gene: TRBV29-1
j_gene: TRBJ2-1
abundance: many

CDR3aa: CASSGPGPSLYGSRFF
CDR3nt: TGTGCCAGCAGCGGCCCCGGGCCCTCCCTCTACGGTTCGCGGTTCTTC
d_gene: -
v_gene: TRBV21-1
j_gene: TRBJ2-1
abundance: many

CDR3aa: CASSRQGLGEKLFF
CDR3nt: TGTGCCAGCAGCAGGCAGGGCCTCGGGGAAAAACTGTTTTTT
d_gene: -
v_gene: TRBV5-5
j_gene: TRBJ1-4
abundance: few

CDR3aa: CASSPRRLQETQYF
CDR3nt: TGTGCCAGCAGTCCCCGTCGGCTCCAAGAGACCCAGTACTTC
d_gene: -
v_gene: TRBV12-3/TRBV12-4
j_gene: TRBJ2-5
abundance: -

CDR3aa: CASSLREREFRTNEQFF
CDR3nt: TGTGCCAGCAGCTTACGGGAGCGGGAGTTTCGGACGAATGAGCAGTTCTTC
d_gene: TRBD2
v_gene: TRBV7-6
j_gene: TRBJ2-1
abundance: few

CDR3aa: CASSSGGNFYNEQFF
CDR3nt: TGTGCCAGCAGCTCCGGCGGGAACTTCTACAATGAGCAGTTCTTC
d_gene: -
v_gene: TRBV7-2
j_gene: TRBJ2-1
abundance: -

CDR3aa: CASSQFREQYF
CDR3nt: TGTGCCAGCAGCCAATTCCGAGAGCAGTACTTC
d_gene: -
v_gene: TRBV14
j_gene: TRBJ2-7
abundance: many

CDR3aa: CASSPARTTRNEQFF
CDR3nt: TGTGCCAGCTCACCGGCTCGGACAACAAGGAATGAGCAGTTCTTC
d_gene: -
v_gene: TRBV18
j_gene: TRBJ2-1
abundance: few

CDR3aa: CSATSGGLSGSPSF
CDR3nt: TGCAGTGCCACATCGGGCGGCCTTAGCGGGAGCCCTTCCTTC
d_gene: TRBD2
v_gene: TRBV20-1
j_gene: TRBJ2-7
abundance: many

CDR3aa: CASSPAGGAPYEQYF
CDR3nt: TGTGCCAGCTCACCTGCGGGAGGCGCTCCCTACGAGCAGTACTTC
d_gene: TRBD2
v_gene: TRBV18
j_gene: TRBJ2-7
abundance: many

CDR3aa: CASSPSSGSGETQYF
CDR3nt: TGTGCCAGCAGCCCAAGTAGCGGGAGTGGTGAGACCCAGTACTTC
d_gene: TRBD2
v_gene: TRBV11-3
j_gene: TRBJ2-5
abundance: many

CDR3aa: CAMGPGTLYEQYF
CDR3nt: TGTGCCATGGGCCCCGGGACACTCTACGAGCAGTACTTC
d_gene: -
v_gene: TRBV5-5
j_gene: TRBJ2-7
abundance: -

CDR3aa: CSARDLGHSNEKLFF
CDR3nt: TGCAGTGCTAGAGATCTTGGGCATTCTAATGAAAAACTGTTTTTT
d_gene: -
v_gene: TRBV20-1
j_gene: TRBJ1-4
abundance: few

CDR3aa: CSAIDRGYNEQFF
CDR3nt: TGCAGTGCTATAGACAGGGGGTACAATGAGCAGTTCTTC
d_gene: TRBD1
v_gene: TRBV20-1
j_gene: TRBJ2-1
abundance: many

CDR3aa: CASSQVTGANTEAFF
CDR3nt: TGCGCCAGCAGCCAAGTTACAGGGGCTAACACTGAAGCTTTCTTT
d_gene: TRBD1
v_gene: TRBV4-3
j_gene: TRBJ1-1
abundance: many

CDR3aa: CASSSGLDFGIWTDTQYF
CDR3nt: TGTGCCAGCAGCTCGGGACTAGATTTTGGAATTTGGACAGATACGCAGTATTTT
d_gene: TRBD2
v_gene: TRBV27
j_gene: TRBJ2-3
abundance: many

CDR3aa: CSARGRAPYEQYF
CDR3nt: TGCAGTGCCAGGGGCAGAGCGCCCTACGAGCAGTACTTC
d_gene: -
v_gene: TRBV20-1
j_gene: TRBJ2-7
abundance: many

CDR3aa: CASSLVGTSYEQYF
CDR3nt: TGTGCCAGCAGTTTAGTAGGGACCAGCTACGAGCAGTACTTC
d_gene: -
v_gene: TRBV12-3/TRBV12-4
j_gene: TRBJ2-7
abundance: many

CDR3aa: CASKTGTANTEAFF
CDR3nt: TGTGCCAGCAAAACCGGGACAGCGAACACTGAAGCTTTCTTT
d_gene: TRBD1
v_gene: TRBV6-1
j_gene: TRBJ1-1
abundance: many

CDR3aa: CSARGGETSFHEQYF
CDR3nt: TGCAGTGCTAGAGGAGGAGAAACTAGTTTCCACGAGCAGTACTTC
d_gene: -
v_gene: TRBV20-1
j_gene: TRBJ2-7
abundance: many

CDR3aa: CSAPHRPSYEQYF
CDR3nt: TGCAGTGCTCCACATAGACCCTCCTACGAGCAGTACTTC
d_gene: -
v_gene: TRBV20-1
j_gene: TRBJ2-7
abundance: many

CDR3aa: CASALTGGEQYF
CDR3nt: TGCGCCAGCGCCCTCACAGGGGGCGAGCAGTACTTC
d_gene: TRBD1
v_gene: TRBV5-1
j_gene: TRBJ2-7
abundance: -

CDR3aa: CSVGLIPQEGEQYF
CDR3nt: TGCAGCGTTGGCTTGATTCCACAGGAGGGCGAGCAGTACTTC
d_gene: -
v_gene: TRBV29-1
j_gene: TRBJ2-7
abundance: many

CDR3aa: CASSKGGWDTEAFF
CDR3nt: TGTGCCAGCAGTAAAGGGGGCTGGGACACTGAAGCTTTCTTT
d_gene: TRBD1
v_gene: TRBV2
j_gene: TRBJ1-1
abundance: -

CDR3aa: CASSVDREEAFF
CDR3nt: TGCGCCAGCAGCGTTGACAGGGAAGAGGCTTTCTTT
d_gene: TRBD1
v_gene: TRBV5-1
j_gene: TRBJ1-1
abundance: many

CDR3aa: CCARVQTSGRANEQFF
CDR3nt: TGCTGTGCTAGAGTCCAGACTAGCGGGAGGGCCAATGAGCAGTTCTTC
d_gene: TRBD2
v_gene: TRBV20-1
j_gene: TRBJ2-1
abundance: -

CDR3aa: CARIPTAGPGGYGYTF
CDR3nt: TGTGCCAGAATTCCCACCGCGGGCCCCGGCGGCTATGGCTACACCTTC
d_gene: -
v_gene: TRBV5-3
j_gene: TRBJ1-2
abundance: -

CDR3aa: CASSSPAGAGGHEQFF
CDR3nt: TGTGCCAGCAGCTCCCCGGCAGGAGCGGGAGGCCATGAGCAGTTCTTC
d_gene: TRBD2
v_gene: TRBV11-2
j_gene: TRBJ2-1
abundance: few

CDR3aa: CASSRTYGETQYF
CDR3nt: TGTGCCAGCAGCCGAACATATGGGGAGACCCAGTACTTC
d_gene: -
v_gene: TRBV7-2
j_gene: TRBJ2-5
abundance: many

CDR3aa: CASSSAGQGVAEQYF
CDR3nt: TGCGCCAGCAGCTCGGCGGGACAGGGGGTTGCCGAGCAGTACTTC
d_gene: TRBD1
v_gene: TRBV5-1
j_gene: TRBJ2-7
abundance: many

CDR3aa: CAISESGTVNEQYF
CDR3nt: TGTGCCATCAGTGAATCCGGGACTGTCAACGAGCAGTACTTC
d_gene: -
v_gene: TRBV10-3
j_gene: TRBJ2-7
abundance: many

CDR3aa: CSAKSGSIMNEQFF
CDR3nt: TGCAGCGCCAAGAGCGGGAGTATTATGAATGAGCAGTTCTTC
d_gene: TRBD2
v_gene: TRBV29-1
j_gene: TRBJ2-1
abundance: many

CDR3aa: CASTPTDTQYF
CDR3nt: TGTGCCAGCACCCCCACAGATACGCAGTATTTT
d_gene: -
v_gene: TRBV5-5
j_gene: TRBJ2-3
abundance: many

CDR3aa: CASSPTPVDEKLFF
CDR3nt: TGTGCCAGCAGTCCGACACCGGTAGACGAAAAACTGTTTTTT
d_gene: -
v_gene: TRBV6-5
j_gene: TRBJ1-4
abundance: many

CDR3aa: CASSYRVAGSYNEQFF
CDR3nt: TGTGCCAGCAGTTACCGAGTAGCGGGGTCTTACAATGAGCAGTTCTTC
d_gene: TRBD2
v_gene: TRBV6-5
j_gene: TRBJ2-1
abundance: many